The 25 T cell receptor beta chains listed next were all sequenced from one sample in a study of control samples from healthy donors and cancer patients. Sequencing was performed with immunoSEQ multiplex PCR; in TCRdb, only in-frame clones are kept and a portion is missing. The sample consists of more than 120,000 clones, 80% to 95% of them appearing once. Sequencing used blood. The source of these receptors is a young man in good health.

The chain joins TRBV25-1 to TRBJ1-2; no firm D call. The germline gives CDR1 MGHDK, CDR2 SYGVNS. Trimming removed 5 bases from V and 2 bases from J, with 3 bases in between. The CDR3 contains 11 residues. The CDR3 here is CASSRNYGYTF. CDR3 bases: TGTGCCAGCAGTCGAAACTATGGCTACACCTTC.

The chain employs TRBV27 and TRBJ1-6; the match to TRBD1 covers 9 bases. This CDR3 is 15 amino acids long. Trimming at V came to 3 bases and at J to 8 bases, leaving 5 bases not matched to a gene. In germline, CDR1 is MNHEY, CDR2 SMNVEV (reference sequence). The CDR3 nucleotides are TGTGCCAGCAGTTTTTTGGACAGGGGTGATTCACCCCTCCACTTT. The encoded protein is CASSFLDRGDSPLHF.

V is TRBV29-1 and J is TRBJ2-7, with 7 nucleotides matching TRBD1. Germline V gene data show CDR1 as SQVTM and CDR2 as ANQGSEA. The CDR3 spans 13 residues. The J segment lost 4 bases and the V segment lost 3 bases, leaving 6 bases of the junction unmatched. Written as DNA, the CDR3 is TGCAGCGTTGAGTGGACAGGAGCGTACGAGCAGTACTTC. Translation gives CSVEWTGAYEQYF.

The CDR3 reads CASSRGQGETQYF. The CDR3 nucleotides read TGTGCCAGCAGTCGTGGACAGGGAGAGACCCAGTACTTC. The chain combines TRBV12-3 or TRBV12-4 with TRBJ2-5, with 8 bases fitting TRBD1. The CDR3 extends over 13 amino acids. The V segment lost 5 bases and the J segment 4 bases; nucleotides outside the gene matches: 3.

This sequence joins TRBV7-2 and TRBJ2-3; 9 bases match TRBD2. CDR1 and CDR2 from the germline V gene are SGHTA and FQGNSA. The V segment lost 2 bases and the J segment 2 bases; nucleotides outside the gene matches: 14. The CDR3 runs to 19 residues. CDR3 sequence (DNA): TGTGCCAGCAGCTTACCGGGGTTTTCACGCGGGGGGGACACAGATACGCAGTATTTT. Its translation is CASSLPGFSRGGDTDTQYF.

The table lists this clone with a few counts. V and J are TRBV2 and TRBJ2-4; 12 positions agree with TRBD1. This CDR3 has 17 amino acids. J lost 0 bases, V lost 0 bases, and 0 bases had no gene match. CDR1 and CDR2 (germline): SNHLY, FYNNEI. CDR3 loop: CASSEAGQGAAKNIQYF. The CDR3 DNA reads as TGTGCCAGCAGTGAAGCGGGACAGGGGGCAGCCAAAAACATTCAGTACTTC. Filled out from reference TRBV2 and TRBJ2-4, the complete variable domain reads EPEVTQTPSHQVTQMGQEVILRCVPISNHLYFYWYRQILGQKVEFLVSFYNNEISEKSEIFDDQFSVERPDGSNFTLKIRSTKLEDSAMYFCASSEAGQGAAKNIQYFGAGTRLSVL.

The chain has TRBV7-9 and TRBJ2-2, with D possibly being TRBD1 (6 bases). This CDR3 contains 14 residues. Trimming shortened V by 5 bases and J by 5 bases, and 12 bases separated the two germline ends. CDR1 is SEHNR and CDR2 is FQNEAQ in the germline V gene (reference sequence). Here the CDR3 reads CASSVDRQTGELFF. CDR3 DNA: TGTGCCAGCAGCGTTGACAGGCAAACCGGGGAGCTGTTTTTT.

The gene calls are TRBV19 and TRBJ2-1; D is uncertain. The germline V gene has CDR1 LNHDA and CDR2 SQIVND (reference sequence). The germline V and J ends were trimmed by 5 bases and 7 bases, with 12 bases remaining between them. The CDR3 spans 13 residues. Here the CDR3 reads CASSAVGYNEQFF. The CDR3 nucleotides are TGTGCCAGTAGTGCCGTGGGGTATAATGAGCAGTTCTTC.

The rearrangement joins TRBV10-1 to TRBJ2-7; D perhaps matches TRBD1 (7 bases). In germline, CDR1 is WNHNN, CDR2 SYGVQD (reference sequence). The ends were cut back, 10 bases at V and 3 bases at J, with 19 bases in the middle. The CDR3 is 14 amino acids. The chain's CDR3 is CAIGDREEGYEQYF. The CDR3 region has the DNA TGCGCCATCGGTGACAGGGAGGAGGGCTACGAGCAGTACTTC.

The gene calls are TRBV18 and TRBJ1-2, with 7 bases lining up with TRBD1. CDR3 length equals 13 residues. Losses at the gene ends were 1 base for V and 7 bases for J; bases not matched to a gene: 3. Germline CDR1 reads KGHSH; CDR2 reads LQKENI. CDR3 in amino acids: CASSPRTGVGYTF. CDR3 nucleotide sequence: TGTGCCAGCTCACCACGAACAGGGGTTGGCTACACCTTC.

The V and J genes are TRBV19 and TRBJ2-5; D might be TRBD1 (6 bases). The CDR3 is 14 residues long. Trimming shortened V by 0 bases and J by 5 bases, and 10 bases separated the two germline ends. Germline loops: CDR1 LNHDA, CDR2 SQIVND (reference sequence). In DNA form, the CDR3 reads TGTGCCAGTAGTATAGATTGGGGGCAGGAGACCCAGTACTTC. This codes for CASSIDWGQETQYF.

The chain joins TRBV6-5 to TRBJ2-3; D is unresolved. CDR1 MNHEY and CDR2 SVGAGI come from the germline V gene. V lost 7 bases, J lost 1 base, and 15 bases lay in between. The CDR3 runs to 15 residues. The CDR3 sequence is CASTEEVAGTDTQYF. CDR3 nucleotides: TGTGCCAGCACCGAAGAGGTAGCAGGCACAGATACGCAGTATTTT.

The J gene is TRBJ1-2, the V gene TRBV5-4, with 7 bases fitting TRBD1. V was clipped by 0 bases and J by 7 bases; unmatched bases: 6. This CDR3 is built from 14 residues. CDR1 and CDR2 (germline): SGHNT, YYREEE (reference sequence). As DNA, the CDR3 is TGTGCCAGCAGCTTGGGACAGGGAATGACTGGCTACACCTTC. Translating it yields CASSLGQGMTGYTF.

The rearrangement uses TRBV11-2 and TRBJ2-7; D is perhaps TRBD1 (5 bases). CDR3 length equals 16 residues. Trimming stripped 2 bases from V and 0 bases from J, with 14 bases between. Germline CDR1 and CDR2: SGHAT and FQNNGV. Here the CDR3 DNA reads TGTGCCAGCAGCTTAAATCAGGGCCAGAGCTCCTACGAGCAGTACTTC. Translated, it gives CASSLNQGQSSYEQYF.

This chain links TRBV27 with TRBJ2-1; 13 nucleotides align to TRBD2. V gave up 6 bases and J gave up 5 bases; unmatched junction bases: 4. Germline V lookup: CDR1 MNHEY, CDR2 SMNVEV (reference sequence). CDR3 size: 15 residues. The CDR3 bases are TGTGCCAGCAGACCCGGGACTAGCGGGGACAATGAGCAGTTCTTC. Translation gives CASRPGTSGDNEQFF.

This clone was recorded once. This rearrangement joins TRBV29-1 to TRBJ1-2; D is possibly TRBD1 (6 bases). This CDR3 comprises 14 residues. Looked up from germline, CDR1 is SQVTM and CDR2 is ANQGSEA. Trimming removed 4 bases from V and 4 bases from J, with 16 bases in between. The CDR3 DNA follows: TGCAGCGTTGTCTCGGGGGGCGTGGGCTATGGCTACACCTTC. It yields the protein CSVVSGGVGYGYTF.

The rearrangement uses TRBV6-2 or TRBV6-3 and TRBJ2-7, with 8 nucleotides matching TRBD1. V was pared by 3 bases and J by 3 bases, with 7 bases of the junction left unmatched. The CDR3 consists of 15 residues. Germline V gene data show CDR1 as MNHEY and CDR2 as SVGEGT. The CDR3 sequence: CASSYPRGRDYEQYF. In DNA, the CDR3 is TGTGCCAGCAGTTATCCCAGGGGGCGCGACTACGAGCAGTACTTC.

The rearrangement uses TRBV10-3 and TRBJ1-1, with unresolved D. The CDR3 has 12 amino acids. Per germline, CDR1 ENHRY and CDR2 SYGVKD. The V and J ends lost 5 bases and 3 bases respectively, with 7 bases between them. The CDR3 reads CAISPRDTEAFF. In DNA form, the CDR3 reads TGTGCCATCAGTCCTAGGGACACTGAAGCTTTCTTT.

This chain connects TRBV7-8 to TRBJ1-2; 10 nucleotides agree with TRBD1. Germline trimming cut 4 bases from V and 8 bases from J; bases unmatched to any gene: 7. Germline values: CDR1 SGHVS, CDR2 FQNEAQ. CDR3 length equals 14 residues. The CDR3 region is CASSSLTGGSGYTF. For the CDR3, the DNA is TGTGCCAGCAGCTCACTGACAGGGGGCAGCGGCTACACCTTC.

The rearrangement links TRBV24-1 to TRBJ1-1; D might be TRBD1 (6 bases). The CDR3 is made up of 12 amino acids. Germline V CDR1 and CDR2: KGHDR, SFDVKD. V was cut by 7 bases and J by 6 bases, with 11 bases left in between. As DNA, the CDR3 is TGTGCCACCAGAGGGGGAGCCTCTGAAGCTTTCTTT. This encodes CATRGGASEAFF.

This clone has just a few counts. The chain couples TRBV30 to TRBJ1-2; weak D call: TRBD1 (6 bases). Germline V gene lookup returns CDR1 GTSNPN and CDR2 SVGIG (reference sequence). Between the trimmed V and J ends, which lost 0 bases and 5 bases, there was a span of 16 bases. There are 15 residues in the CDR3. Written as DNA, the CDR3 is TGTGCCTGGAGTGTAAATCGCAGGGGAGCGTATGGCTACACCTTC. Its translation: CAWSVNRRGAYGYTF. Variable domain in full (rest from reference TRBV30 and TRBJ1-2): SQTIHQWPATLVQPVGSPLSLECTVEGTSNPNLYWYRQAAGRGLQLLFYSVGIGQISSEVPQNLSASRPQDRQFILSSKKLLLSDSGFYLCAWSVNRRGAYGYTFGSGTRLTVV.

The V and J genes are TRBV6-6 and TRBJ1-4; 7 positions agree with TRBD1. This CDR3 is built from 16 residues. The V and J ends lost 0 bases and 7 bases, in that order; junction bases with no gene match: 8. CDR1 and CDR2 (germline): MNHNY, SVGAGI (reference sequence). Written as DNA, the CDR3 is TGTGCCAGCAGTTACTCGACAGGGCAAAAGAGTGAAAAACTGTTTTTT. Amino acids: CASSYSTGQKSEKLFF.

The genes are TRBV7-8 and TRBJ2-2; possibly TRBD1 for D (5 bases). Trimming removed 0 bases at V and 3 bases at J, with 8 bases between. The CDR3 runs 15 residues. The germline CDR1 and CDR2 sequences are SGHVS and FQNEAQ. The CDR3 DNA is TGTGCCAGCAGCTTAGCGTCAGGGTACACCGGGGAGCTGTTTTTT. It translates to CASSLASGYTGELFF.

This chain joins TRBV10-3 and TRBJ2-7; 7 bases are a match to TRBD1. The length of the CDR3 is 15 residues. The V gene's germline CDR1 is ENHRY and CDR2 SYGVKD. V was pared by 3 bases and J by 0 bases, with 5 bases of the junction left unmatched. CDR3 sequence reads: CAISDPAGGSYEQYF. The CDR3 DNA sequence: TGTGCCATCAGTGATCCTGCAGGGGGCTCCTACGAGCAGTACTTC.

This chain uses TRBV6-1 with TRBJ1-6; the D is unclear. CDR1 MNHNS and CDR2 SASEGT come from the germline V gene. The germline V and J ends were trimmed by 1 base and 10 bases, with 14 bases remaining between them. The CDR3 is made up of 15 amino acids. The CDR3 DNA is TGTGCCAGCAGTGAAGTCGGCAGGAGGACGTCACCCCTCCACTTT. Translating gives CASSEVGRRTSPLHF.